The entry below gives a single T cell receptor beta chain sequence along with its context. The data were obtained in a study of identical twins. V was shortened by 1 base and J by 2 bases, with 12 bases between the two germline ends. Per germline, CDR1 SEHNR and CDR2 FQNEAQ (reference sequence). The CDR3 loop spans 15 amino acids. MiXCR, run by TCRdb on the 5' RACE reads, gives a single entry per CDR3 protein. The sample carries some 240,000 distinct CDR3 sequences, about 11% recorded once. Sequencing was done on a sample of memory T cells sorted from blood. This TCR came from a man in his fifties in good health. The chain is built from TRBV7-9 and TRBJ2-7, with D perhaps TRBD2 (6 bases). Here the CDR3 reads CASSLGGVGTYEQYF. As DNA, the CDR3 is TGTGCCAGCAGCTTAGGCGGGGTTGGCACCTACGAGCAGTACTTC.